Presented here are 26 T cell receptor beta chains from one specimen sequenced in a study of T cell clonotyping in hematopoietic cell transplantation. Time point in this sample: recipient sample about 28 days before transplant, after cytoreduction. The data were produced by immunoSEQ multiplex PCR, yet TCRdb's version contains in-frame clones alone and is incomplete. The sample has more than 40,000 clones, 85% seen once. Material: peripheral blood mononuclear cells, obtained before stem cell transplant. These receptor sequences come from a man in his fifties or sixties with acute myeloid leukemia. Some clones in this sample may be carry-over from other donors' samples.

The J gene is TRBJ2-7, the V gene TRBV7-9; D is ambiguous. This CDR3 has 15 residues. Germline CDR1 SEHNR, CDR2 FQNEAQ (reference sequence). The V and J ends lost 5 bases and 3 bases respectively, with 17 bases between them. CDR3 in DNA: TGTGCCAGCAGCCCGCCGGCAGGCGGAAACTACGAGCAGTACTTC. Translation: CASSPPAGGNYEQYF.

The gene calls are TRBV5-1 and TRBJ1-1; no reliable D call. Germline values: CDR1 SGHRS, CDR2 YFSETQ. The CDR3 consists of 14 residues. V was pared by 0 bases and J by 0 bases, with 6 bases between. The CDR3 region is CASSLDGVNTEAFF. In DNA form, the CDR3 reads TGCGCCAGCAGCTTGGATGGTGTGAACACTGAAGCTTTCTTT.

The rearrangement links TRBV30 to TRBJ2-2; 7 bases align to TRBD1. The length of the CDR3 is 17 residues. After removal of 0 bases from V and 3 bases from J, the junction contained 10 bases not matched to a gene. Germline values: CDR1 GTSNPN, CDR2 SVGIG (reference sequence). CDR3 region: CAWSVARQGRDTGELFF. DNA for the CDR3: TGTGCCTGGAGTGTCGCGCGACAGGGTAGGGACACCGGGGAGCTGTTTTTT.

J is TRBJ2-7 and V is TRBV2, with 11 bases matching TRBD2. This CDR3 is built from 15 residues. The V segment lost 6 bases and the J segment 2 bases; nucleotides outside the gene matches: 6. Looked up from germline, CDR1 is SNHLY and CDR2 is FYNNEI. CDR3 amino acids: CASRRLAGGPYEQYF. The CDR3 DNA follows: TGTGCCAGCAGAAGATTAGCGGGGGGGCCCTACGAGCAGTACTTC.

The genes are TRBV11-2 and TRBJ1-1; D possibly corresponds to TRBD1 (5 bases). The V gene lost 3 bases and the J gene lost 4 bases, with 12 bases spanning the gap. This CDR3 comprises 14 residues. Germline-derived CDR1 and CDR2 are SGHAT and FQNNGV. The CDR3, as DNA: TGTGCCAGCAGCTTGGGACGGTCGGGCACTGAAGCTTTCTTT. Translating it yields CASSLGRSGTEAFF. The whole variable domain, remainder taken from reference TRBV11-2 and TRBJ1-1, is EAGVAQSPRYKIIEKRQSVAFWCNPISGHATLYWYQQILGQGPKLLIQFQNNGVVDDSQLPKDRFSAERLKGVDSTLKIQPAKLEDSAVYLCASSLGRSGTEAFFGQGTRLTVV.

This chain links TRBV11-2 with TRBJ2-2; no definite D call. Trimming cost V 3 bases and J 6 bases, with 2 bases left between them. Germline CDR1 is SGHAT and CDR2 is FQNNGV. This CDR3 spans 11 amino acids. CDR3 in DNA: TGTGCCAGCAGCTTTCCCGGGGAGCTGTTTTTT. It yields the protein CASSFPGELFF.

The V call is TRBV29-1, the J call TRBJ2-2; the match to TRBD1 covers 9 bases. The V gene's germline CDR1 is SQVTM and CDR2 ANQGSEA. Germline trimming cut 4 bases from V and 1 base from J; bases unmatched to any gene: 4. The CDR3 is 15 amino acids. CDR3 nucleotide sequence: TGCAGCGTTGGGGGGGGACAGGGGAACACCGGGGAGCTGTTTTTT. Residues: CSVGGGQGNTGELFF.

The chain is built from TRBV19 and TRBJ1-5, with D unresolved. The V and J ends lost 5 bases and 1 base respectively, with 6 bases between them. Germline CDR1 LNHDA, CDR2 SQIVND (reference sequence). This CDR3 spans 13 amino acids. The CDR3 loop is CASSLGSNQPQHF. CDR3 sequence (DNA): TGTGCCAGTAGTCTGGGAAGCAATCAGCCCCAGCATTTT.

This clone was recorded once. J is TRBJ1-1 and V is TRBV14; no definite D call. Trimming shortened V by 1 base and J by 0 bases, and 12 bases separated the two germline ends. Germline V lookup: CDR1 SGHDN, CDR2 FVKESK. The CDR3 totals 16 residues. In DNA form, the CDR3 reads TGTGCCAGCAGCCAAGGTGGCACCAGGATGAACACTGAAGCTTTCTTT. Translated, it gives CASSQGGTRMNTEAFF.

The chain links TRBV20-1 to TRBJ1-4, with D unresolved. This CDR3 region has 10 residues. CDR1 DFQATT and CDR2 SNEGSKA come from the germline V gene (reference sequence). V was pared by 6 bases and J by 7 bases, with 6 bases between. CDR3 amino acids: CSAAFEKLFF. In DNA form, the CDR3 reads TGCAGTGCCGCATTTGAAAAACTGTTTTTT.

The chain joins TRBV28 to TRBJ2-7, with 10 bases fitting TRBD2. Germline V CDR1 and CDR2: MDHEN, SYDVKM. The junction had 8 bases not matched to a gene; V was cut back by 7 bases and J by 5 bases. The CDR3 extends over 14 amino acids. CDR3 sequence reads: CASTIAGGPHEQYF. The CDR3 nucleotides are TGTGCCAGCACCATAGCGGGGGGCCCCCACGAGCAGTACTTC.

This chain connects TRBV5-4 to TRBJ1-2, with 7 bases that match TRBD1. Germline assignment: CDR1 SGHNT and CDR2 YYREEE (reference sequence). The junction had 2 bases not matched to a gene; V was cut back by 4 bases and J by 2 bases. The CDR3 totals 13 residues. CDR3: CASSMTGNYGYTF. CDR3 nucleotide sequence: TGTGCCAGCAGCATGACAGGGAACTATGGCTACACCTTC. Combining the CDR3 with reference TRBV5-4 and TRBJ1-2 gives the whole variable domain ETGVTQSPTHLIKTRGQQVTLRCSSQSGHNTVSWYQQALGQGPQFIFQYYREEENGRGNFPPRFSGLQFPNYSSELNVNALELDDSALYLCASSMTGNYGYTFGSGTRLTVV.

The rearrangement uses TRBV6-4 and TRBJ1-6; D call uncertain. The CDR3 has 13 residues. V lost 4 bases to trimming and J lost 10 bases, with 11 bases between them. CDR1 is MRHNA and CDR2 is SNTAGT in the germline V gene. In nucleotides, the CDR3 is TGTGCCAGCAGTGTTTCAGGAGAATCACCCCTCCACTTT. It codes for CASSVSGESPLHF.

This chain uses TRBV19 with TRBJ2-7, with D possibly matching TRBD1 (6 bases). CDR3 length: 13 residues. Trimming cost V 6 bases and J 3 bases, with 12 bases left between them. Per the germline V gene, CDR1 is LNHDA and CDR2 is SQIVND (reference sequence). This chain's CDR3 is CASRGQRFYEQYF. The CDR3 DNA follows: TGTGCCAGTAGAGGACAGAGGTTCTACGAGCAGTACTTC.

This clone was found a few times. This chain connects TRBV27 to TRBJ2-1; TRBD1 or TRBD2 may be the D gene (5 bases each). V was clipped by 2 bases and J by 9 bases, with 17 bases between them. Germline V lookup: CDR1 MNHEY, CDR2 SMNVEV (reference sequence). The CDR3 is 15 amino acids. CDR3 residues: CASSLRPGKRGEQFF. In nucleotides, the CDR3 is TGTGCCAGCAGTTTACGTCCAGGGAAGAGGGGTGAGCAGTTCTTC.

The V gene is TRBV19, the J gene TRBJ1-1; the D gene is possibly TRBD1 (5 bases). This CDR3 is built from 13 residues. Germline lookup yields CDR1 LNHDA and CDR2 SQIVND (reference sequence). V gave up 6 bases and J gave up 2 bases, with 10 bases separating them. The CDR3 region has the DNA TGTGCCAGTAGGTGGGGGACCAACACTGAAGCTTTCTTT. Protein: CASRWGTNTEAFF.

In DNA, the CDR3 is TGTGCCAGCAGTCGCTACGAGGGGGAATACAATGAGCAGTTCTTC. It codes for CASSRYEGEYNEQFF. The rearrangement joins TRBV6-6 to TRBJ2-1, with D possibly TRBD1 on 6 matching bases. CDR1 and CDR2 from the germline V gene are MNHNY and SVGAGI (reference sequence). V was pared by 5 bases and J by 4 bases, with 15 bases between. The CDR3 length is 15 residues.

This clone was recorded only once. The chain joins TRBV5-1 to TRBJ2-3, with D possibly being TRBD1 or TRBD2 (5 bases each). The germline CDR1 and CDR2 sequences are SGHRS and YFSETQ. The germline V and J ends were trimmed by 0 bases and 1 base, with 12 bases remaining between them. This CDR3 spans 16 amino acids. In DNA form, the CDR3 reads TGCGCCAGCAGCTTGGAGGGGAGACCTGGCACAGATACGCAGTATTTT. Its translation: CASSLEGRPGTDTQYF.

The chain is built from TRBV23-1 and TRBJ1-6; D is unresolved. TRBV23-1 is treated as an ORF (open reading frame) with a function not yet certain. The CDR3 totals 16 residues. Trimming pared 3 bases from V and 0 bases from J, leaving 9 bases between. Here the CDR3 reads CASSQVWSSYNSPLHF. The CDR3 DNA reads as TGCGCCAGCAGTCAGGTCTGGAGCTCCTATAATTCACCCCTCCACTTT.

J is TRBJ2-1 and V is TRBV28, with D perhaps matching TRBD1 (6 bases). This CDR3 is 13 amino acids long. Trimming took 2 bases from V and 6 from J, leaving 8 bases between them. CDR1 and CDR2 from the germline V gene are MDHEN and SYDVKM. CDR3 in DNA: TGTGCCAGCAGTTTAGGACAGACCAATGAGCAGTTCTTC. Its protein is CASSLGQTNEQFF.

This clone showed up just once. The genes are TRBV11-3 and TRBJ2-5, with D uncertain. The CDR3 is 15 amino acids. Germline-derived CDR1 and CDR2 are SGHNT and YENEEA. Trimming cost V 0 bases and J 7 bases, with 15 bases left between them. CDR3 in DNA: TGTGCCAGCAGCTTAGATCCTTCGTTGGTAGGGACCCAGTACTTC. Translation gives CASSLDPSLVGTQYF. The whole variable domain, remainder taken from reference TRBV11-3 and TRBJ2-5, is EAGVVQSPRYKIIEKKQPVAFWCNPISGHNTLYWYLQNLGQGPELLIRYENEEAVDDSQLPKDRFSAERLKGVDSTLKIQPAELGDSAVYLCASSLDPSLVGTQYFGPGTRLLVL.

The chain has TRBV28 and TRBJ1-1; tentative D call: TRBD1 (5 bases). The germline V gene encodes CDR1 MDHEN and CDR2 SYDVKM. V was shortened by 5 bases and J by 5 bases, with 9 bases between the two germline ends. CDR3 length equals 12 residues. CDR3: CASSLRVTEAFF. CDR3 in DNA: TGTGCCAGCAGTCTCAGGGTAACTGAAGCTTTCTTT.

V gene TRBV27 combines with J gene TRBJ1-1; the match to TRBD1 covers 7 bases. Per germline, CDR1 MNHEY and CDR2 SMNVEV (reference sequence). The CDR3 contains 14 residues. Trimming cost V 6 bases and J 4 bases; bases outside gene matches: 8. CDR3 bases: TGTGCCAGCAGCCCAGCAGGGGGGCTCACTGAAGCTTTCTTT. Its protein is CASSPAGGLTEAFF.

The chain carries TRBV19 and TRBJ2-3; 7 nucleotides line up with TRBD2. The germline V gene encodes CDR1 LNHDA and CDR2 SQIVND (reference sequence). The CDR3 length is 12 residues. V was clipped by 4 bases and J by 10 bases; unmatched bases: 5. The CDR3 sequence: CASSTTSYAQYF. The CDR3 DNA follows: TGTGCCAGTAGTACGACTAGCTATGCGCAGTATTTT.

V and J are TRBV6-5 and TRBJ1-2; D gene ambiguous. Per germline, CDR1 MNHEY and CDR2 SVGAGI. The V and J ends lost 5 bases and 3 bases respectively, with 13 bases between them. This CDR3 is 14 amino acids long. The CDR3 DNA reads TGTGCCAGCAGTCCCCAGAGCCACTACTATGGCTACACCTTC. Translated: CASSPQSHYYGYTF.

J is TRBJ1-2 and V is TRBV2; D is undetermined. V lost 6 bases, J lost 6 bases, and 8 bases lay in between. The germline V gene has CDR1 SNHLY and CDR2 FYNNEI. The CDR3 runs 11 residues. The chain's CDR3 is CASRERDGYTF. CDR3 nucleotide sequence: TGTGCCAGCAGGGAAAGGGATGGCTACACCTTC. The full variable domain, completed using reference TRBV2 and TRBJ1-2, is EPEVTQTPSHQVTQMGQEVILRCVPISNHLYFYWYRQILGQKVEFLVSFYNNEISEKSEIFDDQFSVERPDGSNFTLKIRSTKLEDSAMYFCASRERDGYTFGSGTRLTVV.